These 28 T cell receptor beta chains share one sample of origin, sequenced in a study of blood T cell repertoires in COVID-19. Repertoires were generated with immunoSEQ multiplex PCR, while TCRdb's copy carries only in-frame clones and drops some. Of tens of thousands of clones listed, about 84% are singletons. The sample comprised peripheral blood. Source of these receptors: a human donor in a cohort sampled during active COVID-19.

The CDR3 is CASSFPGANYGYTF. The CDR3 bases are TGTGCCAGCAGTTTCCCAGGGGCTAACTATGGCTACACCTTC. The rearrangement joins TRBV28 to TRBJ1-2; TRBD1 might be the D (6 bases). Germline V gene lookup returns CDR1 MDHEN and CDR2 SYDVKM. The CDR3 runs to 14 residues. V lost 3 bases and J 0 bases, leaving 8 bases between the germline ends.

This sequence joins TRBV6-6 and TRBJ1-4; D is undetermined. Germline-derived CDR1 and CDR2 are MNHNY and SVGAGI (reference sequence). Between the trimmed V and J ends, which lost 2 bases and 5 bases, there was a span of 12 bases. The CDR3 loop spans 15 amino acids. CDR3 nucleotides: TGTGCCAGCAGTTACCGGGAACCGTCCAATGAAAAACTGTTTTTT. Its translation is CASSYREPSNEKLFF.

The CDR3 nucleotides read TGTGCCAGCAGCTGGACAGGGGGCGACACTGAAGCTTTCTTT. Residues: CASSWTGGDTEAFF. The V call is TRBV5-6, the J call TRBJ1-1; 11 nucleotides agree with TRBD1. The V and J ends lost 3 bases and 3 bases, in that order; junction bases with no gene match: 1. Germline V lookup: CDR1 SGHDT, CDR2 YYEEEE. This CDR3 is 14 amino acids long.

The CDR3 is CASKWGQGGNQPQHF. For the CDR3, the DNA is TGCGCCAGCAAATGGGGACAGGGGGGCAATCAGCCCCAGCATTTT. The chain combines TRBV5-1 with TRBJ1-5; 11 bases match TRBD1. The V and J ends lost 6 bases and 2 bases, in that order; junction bases with no gene match: 4. This CDR3 is 15 amino acids long. Germline loops: CDR1 SGHRS, CDR2 YFSETQ.

The chain recombines TRBV4-2 with TRBJ2-1; the match to TRBD2 covers 12 bases. This CDR3 has 18 amino acids. The V gene end was trimmed by 1 base and the J gene end by 9 bases; junction bases not matched to a gene: 13. The germline CDR1 and CDR2 sequences are LGHNA and YNFKEQ. DNA for the CDR3: TGTGCCAGCAGCCAAGCTCAGGGACTAGCGGGCTATTGGGGTGAGCAGTTCTTC. This translates into CASSQAQGLAGYWGEQFF.

The DNA for the CDR3 is TGTGCCAGCCAACTAGCGGGGCGCACAGATACGCAGTATTTT. It translates to CASQLAGRTDTQYF. This chain links TRBV13 with TRBJ2-3; 10 bases match TRBD2. J lost 1 base, V lost 8 bases, and 3 bases had no gene match. The CDR3 is 14 residues long. Per germline, CDR1 PRHDT and CDR2 FYEKMQ (reference sequence).

Notes on this clone: The limits of the CDR3 on the DNA are not certain, so only TCRdb's listed CDR3 is given. The chain combines TRBV21-1 with TRBJ1-1; TRBD1, as called in the table, went unchecked against the DNA. TRBV21-1 is described as a pseudogene. Both ends counted, the CDR3 spans 17 residues. CDR3 protein: CASSKNVVAQGADEAFF.

The rearrangement uses TRBV4-1 and TRBJ1-2; no clear D gene. V dropped 3 bases and J dropped 5 bases, with 7 bases sitting between them. CDR3 size: 12 residues. Looked up from germline, CDR1 is MGHRA and CDR2 is YSYEKL. Written as DNA, the CDR3 is TGCGCCAGCAGCCATAGAGTGTATGGCTACACCTTC. Protein sequence: CASSHRVYGYTF.

This clone was picked up one time. The rearrangement joins TRBV11-2 to TRBJ1-3, with D unresolved. The V gene's germline CDR1 is SGHAT and CDR2 FQNNGV. CDR3 length: 11 residues. The V and J ends lost 1 base and 7 bases respectively, with 2 bases between them. As DNA, the CDR3 is TGTGCCAGCAGCTTAGCGAACACCATATATTTT. Translated: CASSLANTIYF.

The chain couples TRBV19 to TRBJ1-1; unclear D gene. The germline CDR1 and CDR2 sequences are LNHDA and SQIVND (reference sequence). This CDR3 has 15 amino acids. Trimming took 1 base from V and 4 from J, leaving 13 bases between them. The CDR3 nucleotides are TGTGCCAGTAGTATAGGGTCGTCGACTCTCACTGAAGCTTTCTTT. This translates into CASSIGSSTLTEAFF.

The chain has TRBV7-9 and TRBJ2-7; TRBD1 matches at 7 bases. Germline CDR1 SEHNR, CDR2 FQNEAQ (reference sequence). The V segment lost 3 bases and the J segment 0 bases; nucleotides outside the gene matches: 5. This CDR3 comprises 15 residues. As DNA, the CDR3 is TGTGCCAGCAGCTTTTTCGGGGACAGCTCCTACGAGCAGTACTTC. This codes for CASSFFGDSSYEQYF.

The chain employs TRBV6-5 and TRBJ2-5, with a possible D match to TRBD1 (5 bases). The V gene lost 8 bases and the J gene lost 5 bases, with 9 bases spanning the gap. This CDR3 is 11 amino acids long. Germline CDR1 and CDR2: MNHEY and SVGAGI. The DNA for the CDR3 is TGTGCCAGCGCCAGGGTCGAGACCCAGTACTTC. Translation gives CASARVETQYF.

The chain recombines TRBV12-3 or TRBV12-4 with TRBJ1-4, with a weak D call TRBD1 (5 bases). Trimming removed 3 bases at V and 8 bases at J, with 7 bases between. The CDR3 has 12 amino acids. The CDR3 spells CASSFRGEKLFF. CDR3 coding DNA: TGTGCCAGCAGTTTTCGGGGGGAAAAACTGTTTTTT.

The rearrangement joins TRBV7-3 to TRBJ1-1, with a tentative D call TRBD1 (5 bases). The CDR3 has 14 residues. V was clipped by 1 base and J by 4 bases, with 10 bases between them. Germline CDR1 and CDR2: SGHTA and FQGTGA. The CDR3: CASSLIGEGTEAFF. CDR3 DNA sequence: TGTGCCAGCAGCTTAATAGGGGAGGGCACTGAAGCTTTCTTT.

The rearrangement uses TRBV7-2 and TRBJ1-1; TRBD1 matches at 9 bases. The V segment lost 2 bases and the J segment 3 bases; nucleotides outside the gene matches: 13. CDR1 and CDR2 from the germline V gene are SGHTA and FQGNSA. This CDR3 region has 18 residues. This chain's CDR3 is CASSLLVTGGRADTEAFF. The CDR3 bases are TGTGCCAGCAGCTTATTAGTGACAGGGGGTCGGGCGGACACTGAAGCTTTCTTT.

This chain joins TRBV28 and TRBJ1-2, with 7 positions matching TRBD1. There are 13 residues in the CDR3. Germline V gene lookup returns CDR1 MDHEN and CDR2 SYDVKM. V was clipped by 5 bases and J by 8 bases; unmatched bases: 8. The DNA for the CDR3 is TGTGCCAGCAGTATACAGGGGTATAGGGGCTACACCTTC. Residues: CASSIQGYRGYTF.

The chain employs TRBV12-3 or TRBV12-4 and TRBJ2-7; D may be TRBD1 (5 bases). There are 13 residues in the CDR3. V was clipped by 2 bases and J by 1 base, with 6 bases between them. CDR3 nucleotide sequence: TGTGCCAGCAGTTTAAGGGGTTCCTACGAGCAGTACTTC. Translated, it gives CASSLRGSYEQYF.

V is TRBV19 and J is TRBJ2-2; D is possibly TRBD2 (5 bases). This CDR3 is built from 15 residues. Germline assignment: CDR1 LNHDA and CDR2 SQIVND (reference sequence). CDR3 region: CACRADKPNTGELFF. The CDR3, as DNA: TGTGCTTGCCGAGCGGATAAACCGAACACCGGGGAGCTGTTTTTT.

The DNA for the CDR3 is TGTGCCAGCAGTCCACGGACTAGCGGGGGGGCGGCAAATGAGCAGTTCTTC. This sequence encodes CASSPRTSGGAANEQFF. This chain connects TRBV6-2 or TRBV6-3 to TRBJ2-1; 15 bases fit TRBD2. The trim removed 5 bases at V and 7 bases at J, leaving 9 bases unmatched. This CDR3 has 17 amino acids. Germline V CDR1 and CDR2: MNHEY, SVGEGT.

The rearrangement uses TRBV1 and TRBJ2-7; whether TRBD2, the table's D call, matches the DNA was not checked. TRBV1 is a documented pseudogene. The CDR3 is made up of 13 amino acids. The chain's CDR3 is CTSSQDAGYEQYF. The CDR3 coding sequence is TGCACCAGCAGCCAAGATGCGGGCTACGAGCAGTACTTC.

The V and J genes are TRBV4-1 and TRBJ2-2; maybe TRBD2 (6 bases). Germline assignment: CDR1 MGHRA and CDR2 YSYEKL. This CDR3 comprises 18 residues. The V gene lost 1 base and the J gene lost 0 bases, with 15 bases spanning the gap. The CDR3 DNA is TGCGCCAGCAGCCAAGGTTTCCGGGACTTCACGAACACCGGGGAGCTGTTTTTT. Translating gives CASSQGFRDFTNTGELFF.

The V gene is TRBV7-8, the J gene TRBJ2-2, with D maybe TRBD1 (6 bases). The CDR3 has 16 residues. V lost 2 bases to trimming and J lost 4 bases, with 14 bases between them. Germline CDR1 reads SGHVS; CDR2 reads FQNEAQ. As DNA, the CDR3 is TGTGCCAGCAGCTTACTTCCGGGACAATTCACCGGGGAGCTGTTTTTT. Protein: CASSLLPGQFTGELFF. The full variable domain, its missing parts supplied by reference TRBV7-8 and TRBJ2-2, is GAGVSQSPRYKVAKRGQDVALRCDPISGHVSLFWYQQALGQGPEFLTYFQNEAQLDKSGLPSDRFFAERPEGSVSTLKIQRTQQEDSAVYLCASSLLPGQFTGELFFGEGSRLTVL.

The chain uses TRBV9 and TRBJ2-2; D possibly corresponds to TRBD2 (5 bases). The germline V gene has CDR1 SGDLS and CDR2 YYNGEE. The CDR3 is 18 amino acids. The ends were cut back, 2 bases at V and 6 bases at J, with 23 bases in the middle. The CDR3 sequence is CASSVYSPTRNVAGELFF. The CDR3 bases are TGTGCCAGCAGCGTCTACTCCCCCACTAGAAACGTGGCCGGGGAGCTGTTTTTT. The full variable domain, completed using reference TRBV9 and TRBJ2-2, is DSGVTQTPKHLITATGQRVTLRCSPRSGDLSVYWYQQSLDQGLQFLIQYYNGEERAKGNILERFSAQQFPDLHSELNLSSLELGDSALYFCASSVYSPTRNVAGELFFGEGSRLTVL.

The chain couples TRBV6-5 to TRBJ2-5, with 8 bases fitting TRBD1. The CDR3 has 14 residues. V lost 6 bases to trimming and J lost 7 bases; unmatched junction nucleotides: 10. Germline V lookup: CDR1 MNHEY, CDR2 SVGAGI. CDR3 DNA: TGTGCCAGCAGAACAACGTTACAGGGGGGGACCCAGTACTTC. Protein: CASRTTLQGGTQYF.

The V gene is TRBV18, the J gene TRBJ2-7; 7 bases match TRBD1. V gave up 0 bases and J gave up 3 bases; unmatched junction bases: 8. The V gene's germline CDR1 is KGHSH and CDR2 LQKENI. The CDR3 consists of 16 residues. CDR3 nucleotides: TGTGCCAGCTCACCACCTAGCAGGGGGAGCCTCTACGAGCAGTACTTC. This codes for CASSPPSRGSLYEQYF.

The chain has TRBV27 and TRBJ1-5; 8 bases map to TRBD1. The CDR3 has 15 residues. V lost 6 bases, J lost 7 bases, and 11 bases stayed unmatched. Germline CDR1 reads MNHEY; CDR2 reads SMNVEV (reference sequence). CDR3 region: CASSPGSGGQQPQHF. DNA of the CDR3: TGTGCCAGCAGCCCCGGCTCAGGGGGCCAACAGCCCCAGCATTTT.

The V call is TRBV10-3, the J call TRBJ2-3; D remains ambiguous. Germline CDR1 is ENHRY and CDR2 is SYGVKD. CDR3 length: 13 amino acids. V lost 3 bases to trimming and J lost 1 base, with 5 bases between them. The CDR3 region has the DNA TGTGCCATCAGTGACCTTGGCACAGATACGCAGTATTTT. Residues: CAISDLGTDTQYF.

The V and J genes are TRBV14 and TRBJ1-3; D is possibly TRBD1 (5 bases). The CDR3 is 14 residues long. The V and J ends lost 4 bases and 4 bases respectively, with 11 bases between them. Germline V CDR1 and CDR2: SGHDN, FVKESK. Written as DNA, the CDR3 is TGTGCCAGCAGCCCCCTGGGGCACGGAAACACCATATATTTT. Residues: CASSPLGHGNTIYF.